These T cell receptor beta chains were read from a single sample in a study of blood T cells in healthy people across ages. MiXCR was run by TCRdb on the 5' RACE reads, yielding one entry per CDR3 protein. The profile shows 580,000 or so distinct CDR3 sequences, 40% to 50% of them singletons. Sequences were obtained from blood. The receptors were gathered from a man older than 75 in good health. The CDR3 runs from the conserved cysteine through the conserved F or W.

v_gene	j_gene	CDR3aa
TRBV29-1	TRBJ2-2	CSVGAGYTGELFF
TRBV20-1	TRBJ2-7	CSAKGLAGVVYEQYF
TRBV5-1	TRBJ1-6	CASSLKTGHNSPLHF
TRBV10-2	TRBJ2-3	CASSDGGTGASTDTQYF
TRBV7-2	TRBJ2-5	CASSIRAGDQETQYF
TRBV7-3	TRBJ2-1	CASSSSGLAGPREQFF
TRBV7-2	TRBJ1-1	CASSLSGGRTEAFF
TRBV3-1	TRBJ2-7	CASSPRGEAGRYEQYF
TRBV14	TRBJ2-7	CASSHWSAEGGVDEQYF
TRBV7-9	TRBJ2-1	CASSSWALAGGNYNEQFF
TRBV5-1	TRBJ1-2	CASSLDGQLQGYTF
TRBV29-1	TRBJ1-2	CSVEKDRGYGYTF
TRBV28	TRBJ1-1	CASSTQGTSGTEAFF
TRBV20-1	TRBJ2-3	CSAQWGPDTQYF
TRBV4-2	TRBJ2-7	CASSQDAAASLYEQYF
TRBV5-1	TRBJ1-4	CASSSTGGYEKLFF
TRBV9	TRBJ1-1	CTSSAGGVNTEAFF